This TCR beta chain was obtained from a study of control samples from healthy donors and cancer patients. TCRdb keeps only in-frame clones here, not all; method: immunoSEQ multiplex PCR. Here the sample spans approximately 150,000 clones, approximately 90% being singletons. Per the germline V gene, CDR1 is SGHNT and CDR2 is YYREEE (reference sequence). The ends were cut back, 1 base at V and 6 bases at J, with 13 bases in the middle. The CDR3 is 15 residues long. This TCR was recovered from a woman aged 25 to 39 in good health. The J gene is TRBJ2-2, the V gene TRBV5-4, with D perhaps TRBD1 (5 bases). Sequencing used blood. The CDR3 loop is CASSLRRDIPGELFF. CDR3 nucleotide sequence: TGTGCCAGCAGCTTGCGCAGGGATATTCCCGGGGAGCTGTTTTTT.